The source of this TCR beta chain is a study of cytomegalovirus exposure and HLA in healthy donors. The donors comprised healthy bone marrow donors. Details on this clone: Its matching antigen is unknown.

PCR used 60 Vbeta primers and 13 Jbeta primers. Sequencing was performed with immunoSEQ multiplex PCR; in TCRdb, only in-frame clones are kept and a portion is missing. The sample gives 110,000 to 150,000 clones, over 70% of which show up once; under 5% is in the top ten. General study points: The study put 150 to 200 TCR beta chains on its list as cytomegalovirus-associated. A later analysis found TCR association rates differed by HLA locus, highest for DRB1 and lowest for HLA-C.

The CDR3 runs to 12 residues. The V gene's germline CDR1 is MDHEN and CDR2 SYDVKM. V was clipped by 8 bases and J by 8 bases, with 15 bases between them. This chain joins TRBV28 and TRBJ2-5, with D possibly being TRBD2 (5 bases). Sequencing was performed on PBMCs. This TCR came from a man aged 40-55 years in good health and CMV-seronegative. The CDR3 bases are TGTGCCAGCGGAGACCCCGGGGAAACCCAGTACTTC. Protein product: CASGDPGETQYF.